This entry features one T cell receptor beta chain sequence. What it recognizes is unknown. Exclusion of a patient followed from autoimmune disease history or systemic immunosuppression. Blood got drawn at baseline, again on cycle 4 day 1, and then on cycle 7 day 1. This sample is part of a study of OX40 agonist ivuxolimab in advanced cancers. Overall study: Intravenous ivuxolimab at 0.01 to 10 mg/kg was given to patients every 2 weeks.

Clones were read by immunoSEQ multiplex PCR, and TCRdb kept only the in-frame ones, dropping some. The sample has 70,000 to 85,000 clones, approximately 90% seen once. Study-level results: Clonal expansion from baseline to week 6 occurred in both CD4+ and CD8+ T cells.

The CDR3 consists of 12 residues. V lost 9 bases, J lost 3 bases, and 9 bases lay in between. Germline CDR1 reads MDHEN; CDR2 reads SYDVKM. The sequence was collected from an adult with an advanced solid tumor such as melanoma, head and neck, liver or kidney cancer. This material consisted of CD4+ or CD8+ T cells sorted from blood, taken in a trial of the OX40 agonist ivuxolimab. This rearrangement joins TRBV28 to TRBJ2-1; D is undetermined. CDR3 amino acids: CASQNIYNEQFF. The CDR3 coding sequence is TGTGCCAGTCAAAACATCTACAATGAGCAGTTCTTC.